Below, one T cell receptor (beta chain) is given with its context. The data are from a study of blood T cell repertoires in COVID-19. Whole-study context: Samples representing acute and convalescent COVID-19 were sourced from the United States, Italy and Spain.

CDR3 size: 15 residues. Germline CDR1 and CDR2: SEHNR and FQNEAQ (reference sequence). The junction had 10 bases not matched to a gene; V was cut back by 7 bases and J by 3 bases. In the authors' methods: Using reference gene primer amplification, nucleated cell counts were estimated. Data came from immunoSEQ multiplex PCR; TCRdb stores just in-frame clones and leaves some out. For V, J and clone size, that table is used; D and trimming come from the DNA. The sample lists approximately 71,000 clones, less than 95% occurring once. V is TRBV7-9 and J is TRBJ1-1, with 8 bases fitting TRBD1. The sequenced sample was peripheral blood. The TCR comes from a woman aged 18-30 years with acute or convalescent COVID-19. CDR3 nucleotide sequence: TGTGCCAGCACCCGTATGGCGACAGGGGACACTGAAGCTTTCTTT. Protein product: CASTRMATGDTEAFF.